These T cell receptor beta chains were read from a single sample in a study of blood T cell repertoires in COVID-19. Sequencing was performed with immunoSEQ multiplex PCR; in TCRdb, only in-frame clones are kept and a portion is missing. The sample has 200,000 to 250,000 clones; around 85% are singletons. The sequencing input was PBMCs or T cells enriched from blood (not recorded which). The receptors originated from a woman aged 40 to 50 with acute COVID-19. Each CDR3 is given with its conserved first and last residue. The D gene is left open where the match is weak. Clone size is shown for a subset of rows, as once, few, many or a class of expanded clone.

NA	NA	TRBJ1-6	TRBV4-2	CASSQAENSPLHF	TGTGCCAGCAGCCAAGCAGAAAATTCACCCCTCCACTTT
TRBD2	few	TRBJ2-3	TRBV7-2	CASSLGGTSGARNQDTQYF	TGTGCCAGCAGCTTGGGGGGGACTAGCGGAGCTCGAAACCAAGATACGCAGTATTTT
NA	NA	TRBJ1-2	TRBV11-2	CASTARTSGGSYGYTF	TGTGCCAGCACTGCCCGGACCTCGGGAGGATCCTATGGCTACACCTTC
NA	few	TRBJ2-5	TRBV7-6	CASTSRGLGTQYF	TGTGCCAGCACGTCGCGGGGGCTGGGGACCCAGTACTTC
NA	NA	TRBJ1-4	TRBV24-1	CATSLRATNEKLFF	TGTGCCACCAGTCTCCGTGCAACTAATGAAAAACTGTTTTTT
TRBD2	NA	TRBJ2-3	TRBV7-2	CASSTASGGLSDTQYF	TGTGCCAGCAGCACGGCTAGCGGGGGGCTCTCAGATACGCAGTATTTT
NA	NA	TRBJ1-1	TRBV7-2	CASSFEGPRSTEAFF	TGTGCCAGCAGCTTCGAGGGCCCGAGGAGCACTGAAGCTTTCTTT
TRBD1	NA	TRBJ1-6	TRBV30	CAWSGQSNSPLHF	TGTGCCTGGTCGGGACAGTCTAATTCACCCCTCCACTTT
NA	NA	TRBJ1-5	TRBV19	CASIDLSHNQPQHF	TGTGCCAGCATCGACTTATCCCACAATCAGCCCCAGCATTTT
TRBD2	once	TRBJ2-3	TRBV18	CASSPPTSGITGTDTQYF	TGTGCCAGCTCACCACCGACTAGCGGGATCACCGGAACAGATACGCAGTATTTT
NA	many	TRBJ1-2	TRBV5-8	CASSLEAGFEGYTF	TGTGCCAGCAGCTTGGAGGCGGGCTTTGAGGGCTACACCTTC
NA	NA	TRBJ1-2	TRBV25-1	CASSPREAYGYTF	TGTGCCAGCAGTCCCCGGGAGGCCTATGGCTACACCTTC
TRBD1	NA	TRBJ2-2	TRBV10-2	CAGQETNTGELFF	TGCGCCGGACAGGAGACGAACACCGGGGAGCTGTTTTTT
TRBD1	NA	TRBJ1-4	TRBV19	CASSTGQGGNEKLFF	TGTGCCAGTAGTACCGGACAGGGGGGTAATGAAAAACTGTTTTTT
NA	NA	TRBJ1-2	TRBV4-3	CASSQSLRGYGYTF	TGCGCCAGCAGCCAGTCTTTACGGGGCTATGGCTACACCTTC
TRBD1	NA	TRBJ1-6	TRBV7-8	CASSFTRTGGNSPLHF	TGTGCCAGCAGCTTTACCAGGACAGGTGGTAATTCACCCCTCCACTTT
TRBD2	NA	TRBJ2-7	TRBV4-1	CASSQMIAGAAEQYF	TGCGCCAGCAGCCAAATGATAGCGGGAGCTGCTGAGCAGTACTTC
NA	NA	TRBJ1-1	TRBV6-2/TRBV6-3	CASSWTQNTEAFF	TGTGCCAGCAGTTGGACACAGAACACTGAAGCTTTCTTT
TRBD1	NA	TRBJ2-5	TRBV27	CASSPWGQVQETQYF	TGTGCCAGCAGTCCCTGGGGACAGGTCCAAGAGACCCAGTACTTC
NA	NA	TRBJ2-2	TRBV18	CASPRSADTGELFF	TGTGCCAGCCCCCGCAGCGCGGACACCGGGGAGCTGTTTTTT
TRBD2	NA	TRBJ2-1	TRBV20-1	CSGGSYNEQFF	TGCAGCGGGGGGAGTTACAATGAGCAGTTCTTC
TRBD2	NA	TRBJ2-7	TRBV9	CASSVGPGGAYEQYF	TGTGCCAGCAGCGTAGGACCCGGGGGGGCCTACGAGCAGTACTTC
NA	NA	TRBJ1-2	TRBV7-2	CASSQQGYGYTF	TGTGCCAGCAGCCAACAGGGCTACGGCTACACCTTC
NA	NA	TRBJ1-2	TRBV29-1	CSVSRRDLGYGYTF	TGCAGCGTTTCTCGGCGGGACCTGGGCTATGGCTACACCTTC
NA	NA	TRBJ1-2	TRBV29-1	CSAIGASGYTF	TGCAGCGCCATAGGGGCATCTGGCTACACCTTC
NA	NA	TRBJ2-3	TRBV5-4	CASSRDAGPSDTQYF	TGTGCCAGCAGCCGGGATGCGGGCCCCTCGGATACGCAGTATTTT
NA	NA	TRBJ1-2	TRBV27	CASRGPAFYGYTF	TGTGCCAGCAGGGGGCCAGCATTCTATGGCTACACCTTC
TRBD2	NA	TRBJ2-3	TRBV19	CASSIQAGGRHTQYF	TGTGCCAGTAGTATCCAAGCGGGGGGGCGACATACGCAGTATTTT
NA	NA	TRBJ1-5	TRBV30	CAWRPRGGAGSNQPQHF	TGTGCCTGGAGGCCCCGCGGGGGGGCGGGCAGCAATCAGCCCCAGCATTTT
NA	NA	TRBJ1-6	TRBV3-1/TRBV3-2	CASSYNTENSPLHF	TGTGCCAGCAGTTATAACACGGAGAATTCACCCCTCCACTTT
NA	NA	TRBJ1-5	TRBV24-1	CATSSSAGDQPQHF	TGTGCCACCAGTAGCTCGGCAGGGGATCAGCCCCAGCATTTT
NA	NA	TRBJ1-1	TRBV27	CASSSEQGLNTEAFF	TGTGCCAGCAGTTCAGAACAGGGTTTGAACACTGAAGCTTTCTTT
TRBD2	NA	TRBJ2-1	TRBV4-1	CASSQGAGGGEFQFF	TGCGCCAGCAGCCAAGGAGCGGGAGGGGGGGAATTCCAGTTCTTC
TRBD2	NA	TRBJ2-1	TRBV3-1/TRBV3-2	CASRQGLAEDEQFF	TGTGCCAGCAGGCAGGGACTAGCGGAGGATGAGCAGTTCTTC
NA	NA	TRBJ2-1	TRBV5-1	CASSLSQGAYNEQFF	TGCGCCAGCAGCTTGTCACAGGGTGCCTACAATGAGCAGTTCTTC
TRBD1	NA	TRBJ1-6	TRBV6-4	CASSETTGGYSPLHF	TGTGCCAGCAGTGAGACGACAGGGGGATATTCACCCCTCCACTTT
NA	once	TRBJ1-3	TRBV4-3	CASSQDTAGGGNTIYF	TGCGCCAGCAGCCAAGATACGGCGGGCGGTGGAAACACCATATATTTT
NA	NA	TRBJ1-5	TRBV19	CASSRMENQPQHF	TGTGCCAGTAGTAGAATGGAGAATCAGCCCCAGCATTTT
TRBD1	NA	TRBJ1-3	TRBV6-1	CASSEIGTGGSGNTIYF	TGTGCCAGCAGTGAAATTGGGACAGGCGGCTCTGGAAACACCATATATTTT
NA	NA	TRBJ2-1	TRBV7-9	CASSLLYMRALSSYNEQFF	TGTGCCAGCAGCTTACTTTACATGCGAGCGCTTAGCTCCTACAATGAGCAGTTCTTC
NA	NA	TRBJ2-2	TRBV2	CASAGWVNTGELFF	TGTGCCAGCGCGGGATGGGTGAACACCGGGGAGCTGTTTTTT
TRBD2	NA	TRBJ2-1	TRBV18	CASSLGTSGGEQFF	TGTGCCAGCTCACTGGGGACTAGCGGCGGTGAGCAGTTCTTC
NA	NA	TRBJ2-7	TRBV4-1	CASSQEGLGGYEQYF	TGCGCCAGCAGCCAAGAAGGCCTAGGCGGCTACGAGCAGTACTTC
NA	NA	TRBJ1-2	TRBV27	CASSFGGANYGYTF	TGTGCCAGCAGTTTCGGGGGAGCTAACTATGGCTACACCTTC
NA	NA	TRBJ2-6	TRBV2	CASGQGSGANVLTF	TGTGCCAGCGGTCAGGGATCTGGGGCCAACGTCCTGACTTTC
NA	NA	TRBJ2-7	TRBV29-1	CSVEGQGAHEQYF	TGCAGCGTTGAGGGGCAGGGTGCGCACGAGCAGTACTTC
NA	NA	TRBJ2-7	TRBV11-2	CASSPRVGGTLSYEQYF	TGTGCCAGCAGCCCGAGGGTTGGCGGAACCCTCTCCTACGAGCAGTACTTC
NA	NA	TRBJ1-3	TRBV5-1	CASSLAAFSSGNTIYF	TGCGCCAGCAGCTTGGCTGCGTTTAGCTCTGGAAACACCATATATTTT
NA	NA	TRBJ2-4	TRBV10-1	CAKETVLAKNIQYF	TGCGCCAAAGAGACAGTACTAGCCAAAAACATTCAGTACTTC
NA	once	TRBJ1-2	TRBV27	CASSLSTGNYGYTF	TGTGCCAGCAGTTTATCAACAGGGAACTATGGCTACACCTTC
TRBD1	NA	TRBJ2-6	TRBV27	CASKRDRGTGANVLTF	TGTGCCAGCAAGCGGGACAGGGGAACTGGGGCCAACGTCCTGACTTTC
NA	NA	TRBJ1-5	TRBV3-1/TRBV3-2	CASSQGGQPQHF	TGTGCCAGCAGCCAAGGAGGTCAGCCCCAGCATTTT
NA	NA	TRBJ2-2	TRBV24-1	CATRQDTGELFF	TGTGCCACCAGGCAGGACACCGGGGAGCTGTTTTTT
NA	NA	TRBJ2-6	TRBV30	CAWSSAGAPLGANVLTF	TGTGCCTGGAGTTCGGCAGGGGCCCCCCTTGGGGCCAACGTCCTGACTTTC
TRBD1	NA	TRBJ2-7	TRBV15	CATSNGQGYEQYF	TGTGCCACCAGCAACGGACAGGGATACGAGCAGTACTTC
TRBD1	NA	TRBJ2-5	TRBV6-5	CASSRQGDETQYF	TGTGCCAGCAGTAGACAGGGGGACGAGACCCAGTACTTC